This is a list of T cell receptor beta chains from one sample in a study of vaccination and CD4 T cells after COVID-19. TCRdb analysed the PCR reads with MiXCR anew, one entry per CDR3 protein. The table lists roughly 20,000 distinct CDR3 sequences, 55% of them singletons. The antigens these receptors bind are not known. The sample was CD4+ T cells from blood, cultured in vitro. Receptor source: a human donor who had recovered from COVID-19. The CDR3 runs from the conserved cysteine through the conserved F or W. Each record gives: J gene, clone size, D gene, V gene, CDR3 protein, CDR3 DNA. D genes are given only for firm matches. Clone size appears in some rows only: once, few, many, or a class for an expanded clone.

j_gene: TRBJ1-6
abundance: few
d_gene: -
v_gene: TRBV11-2
CDR3aa: CASSLPVLGSPLHF
CDR3nt: TGTGCCAGCAGCCTCCCGGTCCTAGGTTCACCCCTCCACTTT

j_gene: TRBJ1-1
abundance: -
d_gene: -
v_gene: TRBV27
CDR3aa: CASRRRGAEAFF
CDR3nt: TGTGCCAGCAGGCGGCGAGGGGCTGAAGCTTTCTTT

j_gene: TRBJ1-2
abundance: -
d_gene: TRBD1
v_gene: TRBV20-1
CDR3aa: CSARDRERDLRRGYTF
CDR3nt: TGCAGTGCTCGGGACAGGGAAAGGGATTTGCGACGGGGCTACACCTTC

j_gene: TRBJ1-1
abundance: few
d_gene: -
v_gene: TRBV11-2
CDR3aa: CASSFGTTEAFF
CDR3nt: TGTGCCAGCAGCTTCGGCACCACTGAAGCTTTCTTT

j_gene: TRBJ2-1
abundance: once
d_gene: TRBD1
v_gene: TRBV11-3
CDR3aa: CASSWGQGARYSEQFF
CDR3nt: TGTGCCAGCAGCTGGGGACAGGGGGCGCGTTATTCGGAGCAGTTCTTC

j_gene: TRBJ2-7
abundance: -
d_gene: -
v_gene: TRBV20-1
CDR3aa: CSAKTGRSYEQYF
CDR3nt: TGCAGTGCCAAGACAGGGAGGTCCTACGAGCAGTACTTC

j_gene: TRBJ1-1
abundance: few
d_gene: -
v_gene: TRBV6-1
CDR3aa: CASSEWQAGDTEAFF
CDR3nt: TGTGCCAGCAGTGAATGGCAAGCGGGCGACACTGAAGCTTTCTTT

j_gene: TRBJ2-3
abundance: -
d_gene: -
v_gene: TRBV7-9
CDR3aa: CASSLVPSPPVQYF
CDR3nt: TGTGCCAGCAGCTTAGTCCCCTCCCCACCTGTGCAGTATTTT

j_gene: TRBJ2-2
abundance: -
d_gene: TRBD1
v_gene: TRBV10-3
CDR3aa: CAISEGTGVDGELFF
CDR3nt: TGTGCCATCAGTGAGGGGACAGGGGTGGACGGGGAGCTGTTTTTT

j_gene: TRBJ1-2
abundance: -
d_gene: -
v_gene: TRBV20-1
CDR3aa: CSARPGGDYGYTF
CDR3nt: TGCAGTGCTAGACCCGGGGGCGACTATGGCTACACCTTC

j_gene: TRBJ1-2
abundance: -
d_gene: -
v_gene: TRBV10-3
CDR3aa: CAITGGGGLGYTF
CDR3nt: TGTGCCATCACCGGGGGCGGGGGGCTAGGCTACACCTTC

j_gene: TRBJ2-2
abundance: -
d_gene: TRBD2
v_gene: TRBV10-1
CDR3aa: CASSEGASGTGELFF
CDR3nt: TGCGCCAGCAGTGAGGGGGCTAGCGGAACCGGGGAGCTGTTTTTT

j_gene: TRBJ1-4
abundance: -
d_gene: -
v_gene: TRBV20-1
CDR3aa: CSARARQGTNEKLFF
CDR3nt: TGCAGTGCTAGAGCCAGGCAGGGAACTAATGAAAAACTGTTTTTT

j_gene: TRBJ2-5
abundance: -
d_gene: TRBD2
v_gene: TRBV18
CDR3aa: CASSPLGKAGKETQYF
CDR3nt: TGTGCCAGCTCACCCCTTGGGAAAGCGGGAAAAGAGACCCAGTACTTC

j_gene: TRBJ2-5
abundance: -
d_gene: -
v_gene: TRBV19
CDR3aa: CASSTGSKYQETQYF
CDR3nt: TGTGCCAGTAGTACCGGGTCTAAATACCAAGAGACCCAGTACTTC

j_gene: TRBJ1-1
abundance: once
d_gene: TRBD1
v_gene: TRBV28
CDR3aa: CASSFQRTGGTEAFF
CDR3nt: TGTGCCAGCAGTTTCCAACGGACAGGGGGCACTGAAGCTTTCTTT

j_gene: TRBJ2-7
abundance: -
d_gene: -
v_gene: TRBV6-5
CDR3aa: CASSYGGGRAHEQYF
CDR3nt: TGTGCCAGCAGTTACGGGGGGGGGCGCGCCCACGAGCAGTACTTC

j_gene: TRBJ2-7
abundance: -
d_gene: -
v_gene: TRBV5-4
CDR3aa: CASSSGPYYEQYF
CDR3nt: TGTGCCAGCAGCTCGGGACCATACTACGAGCAGTACTTC

j_gene: TRBJ1-1
abundance: -
d_gene: -
v_gene: TRBV4-3
CDR3aa: CASSHPAGRTEAFF
CDR3nt: TGCGCCAGCAGCCACCCCGCGGGGCGGACTGAAGCTTTCTTT

j_gene: TRBJ2-7
abundance: -
d_gene: TRBD2
v_gene: TRBV6-1
CDR3aa: CASSSGLADYEQYF
CDR3nt: TGTGCCAGCAGCTCCGGACTAGCGGACTACGAGCAGTACTTC

j_gene: TRBJ2-5
abundance: -
d_gene: -
v_gene: TRBV7-2
CDR3aa: CASSLAGKETQYF
CDR3nt: TGTGCCAGCAGCTTAGCGGGGAAAGAGACCCAGTACTTC

j_gene: TRBJ1-3
abundance: once
d_gene: -
v_gene: TRBV23-1
CDR3aa: CASNINGGGNTIYF
CDR3nt: TGCGCCAGCAACATCAACGGGGGAGGAAACACCATATATTTT

j_gene: TRBJ1-5
abundance: few
d_gene: -
v_gene: TRBV30
CDR3aa: CAWSVGRGRDQPQHF
CDR3nt: TGTGCCTGGAGTGTAGGTCGGGGTAGGGATCAGCCCCAGCATTTT

j_gene: TRBJ1-2
abundance: -
d_gene: -
v_gene: TRBV11-2
CDR3aa: CASSLELLGSGYTF
CDR3nt: TGTGCCAGCAGCTTAGAGCTCCTGGGTTCTGGCTACACCTTC

j_gene: TRBJ2-1
abundance: once
d_gene: -
v_gene: TRBV7-9
CDR3aa: CASSPVGGEQFF
CDR3nt: TGTGCCAGCAGCCCCGTAGGGGGTGAGCAGTTCTTC

j_gene: TRBJ1-5
abundance: -
d_gene: TRBD1
v_gene: TRBV2
CDR3aa: CASSARDRGQPQHF
CDR3nt: TGTGCCAGCAGTGCCCGGGACAGAGGTCAGCCCCAGCATTTT

j_gene: TRBJ1-2
abundance: few
d_gene: TRBD1
v_gene: TRBV2
CDR3aa: CASSAQGAGGYTF
CDR3nt: TGTGCCAGCAGTGCCCAGGGGGCTGGTGGCTACACCTTC

j_gene: TRBJ1-5
abundance: -
d_gene: TRBD1
v_gene: TRBV5-1
CDR3aa: CASSPGTGGNQPQHF
CDR3nt: TGCGCCAGCAGCCCCGGGACAGGGGGCAATCAGCCCCAGCATTTT

j_gene: TRBJ2-2
abundance: -
d_gene: -
v_gene: TRBV12-3/TRBV12-4
CDR3aa: CASRNGQKNTGELFF
CDR3nt: TGTGCCAGCAGAAACGGACAGAAGAACACCGGGGAGCTGTTTTTT

j_gene: TRBJ1-6
abundance: -
d_gene: TRBD1
v_gene: TRBV18
CDR3aa: CASSPYAPGQNNSPLHF
CDR3nt: TGTGCCAGCTCACCTTACGCTCCGGGACAGAATAATTCACCCCTCCACTTT

j_gene: TRBJ2-7
abundance: few
d_gene: TRBD2
v_gene: TRBV20-1
CDR3aa: CSAATSGSYEQYF
CDR3nt: TGCAGTGCGGCCACTAGCGGGAGCTACGAGCAGTACTTC

j_gene: TRBJ1-2
abundance: -
d_gene: -
v_gene: TRBV7-9
CDR3aa: CASSSLYGYTF
CDR3nt: TGTGCCAGCAGCTCACTCTATGGCTACACCTTC

j_gene: TRBJ1-2
abundance: -
d_gene: -
v_gene: TRBV9
CDR3aa: CASSVGPDPNYGYTF
CDR3nt: TGTGCCAGCAGCGTAGGGCCAGATCCTAACTATGGCTACACCTTC

j_gene: TRBJ2-7
abundance: -
d_gene: TRBD2
v_gene: TRBV24-1
CDR3aa: CATSENSGRSYEQYF
CDR3nt: TGTGCCACCAGTGAAAACAGCGGGAGGAGCTACGAGCAGTACTTC

j_gene: TRBJ2-3
abundance: -
d_gene: -
v_gene: TRBV20-1
CDR3aa: CSARAGIADTQYF
CDR3nt: TGCAGTGCTAGAGCGGGGATCGCAGATACGCAGTATTTT

j_gene: TRBJ1-2
abundance: -
d_gene: -
v_gene: TRBV2
CDR3aa: CASSEGGVGYGYTF
CDR3nt: TGTGCCAGCAGTGAAGGAGGGGTCGGCTATGGCTACACCTTC

j_gene: TRBJ2-6
abundance: -
d_gene: -
v_gene: TRBV6-1
CDR3aa: CASLRTGANVLTF
CDR3nt: TGTGCCAGCCTAAGGACTGGGGCCAACGTCCTGACTTTC

j_gene: TRBJ1-1
abundance: few
d_gene: -
v_gene: TRBV19
CDR3aa: CASRWDEETEAFF
CDR3nt: TGTGCCAGTAGGTGGGACGAGGAAACTGAAGCTTTCTTT

j_gene: TRBJ2-1
abundance: -
d_gene: TRBD2
v_gene: TRBV5-1
CDR3aa: CASSAGLAGGLRNEQFF
CDR3nt: TGCGCCAGCAGCGCGGGACTAGCGGGAGGGCTTCGGAATGAGCAGTTCTTC

j_gene: TRBJ2-1
abundance: once
d_gene: -
v_gene: TRBV29-1
CDR3aa: CSSIGTSSYNEQFF
CDR3nt: TGCAGCTCTATTGGGACGAGCTCCTACAATGAGCAGTTCTTC

j_gene: TRBJ1-4
abundance: few
d_gene: -
v_gene: TRBV7-2
CDR3aa: CASSPQGLNEKLFF
CDR3nt: TGTGCCAGCAGCCCCCAGGGACTGAATGAAAAACTGTTTTTT

j_gene: TRBJ1-2
abundance: -
d_gene: -
v_gene: TRBV7-9
CDR3aa: CASSLEGYGYTF
CDR3nt: TGTGCCAGCAGCTTGGAGGGCTATGGCTACACCTTC

j_gene: TRBJ1-5
abundance: -
d_gene: -
v_gene: TRBV10-3
CDR3aa: CAISAGLRDQPQHF
CDR3nt: TGTGCCATCAGTGCTGGACTAAGAGATCAGCCCCAGCATTTT

j_gene: TRBJ2-7
abundance: -
d_gene: TRBD2
v_gene: TRBV20-1
CDR3aa: CSAGGTSGYYEQYF
CDR3nt: TGCAGTGCCGGGGGAACTAGCGGCTACTACGAGCAGTACTTC

j_gene: TRBJ2-7
abundance: -
d_gene: -
v_gene: TRBV20-1
CDR3aa: CSARGVASRASYEQYF
CDR3nt: TGCAGTGCTAGGGGAGTGGCGTCCAGGGCTTCCTACGAGCAGTACTTC

j_gene: TRBJ1-1
abundance: once
d_gene: -
v_gene: TRBV4-1
CDR3aa: CASSQVRDREAFF
CDR3nt: TGCGCCAGCAGCCAAGTTAGAGACAGGGAAGCTTTCTTT